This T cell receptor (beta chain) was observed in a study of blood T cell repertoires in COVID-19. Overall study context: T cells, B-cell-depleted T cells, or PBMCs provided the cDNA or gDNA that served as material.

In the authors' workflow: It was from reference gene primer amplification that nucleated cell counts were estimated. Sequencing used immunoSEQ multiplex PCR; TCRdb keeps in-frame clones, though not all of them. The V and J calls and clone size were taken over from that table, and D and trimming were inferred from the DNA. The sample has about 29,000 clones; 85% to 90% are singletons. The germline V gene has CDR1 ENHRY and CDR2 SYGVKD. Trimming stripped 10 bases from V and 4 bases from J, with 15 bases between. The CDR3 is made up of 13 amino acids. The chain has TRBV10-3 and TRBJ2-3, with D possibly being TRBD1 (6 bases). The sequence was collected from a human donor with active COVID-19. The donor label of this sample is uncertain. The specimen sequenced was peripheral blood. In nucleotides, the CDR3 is TGTGCCAATAGCCAGGGGAGCGCAGATACGCAGTATTTT. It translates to CANSQGSADTQYF.